This T cell receptor beta chain was profiled in a study of blood T cell repertoires in COVID-19 (TCRdb year 2020). For the wider study: Samples covering the acute and convalescent phases of COVID-19 were provided by collaborators in the United States, Italy and Spain. The prospective study material was composed of cDNA or gDNA derived from T cells, B-cell-depleted T cells, or PBMCs. Subjects who had been exposed to COVID-19, were actively infected with it, or had recovered from it provided the deeply sampled blood TCRbeta repertoires that made up the dataset. The repertoires were made available in a free public database intended to serve as a resource for research on the immune response to SARS-CoV-2. The samples were drawn from the first 160 participants of the ongoing ImmuneRACE study and from roughly 1,300 subjects provided by 6 global collaborators. The sample metadata nearly always contained a de-identified subject ID, COVID-19 status, age in years and sex. Where HLA class I and class II types were available, the types were taken from metadata supplied by the sample provider, not from assay-based typing. What the study reported, not specific to this receptor: How much clinical and demographic metadata was included differed by source and by participant, and the metadata was provided uncurated.

Whole blood was collected in K2EDTA tubes by collaborating institutions according to the institutions' own protocols. For TCRbeta analysis, collaborators shipped samples in one of three forms: frozen whole blood, isolated PBMCs, or DNA extracted from either of those sample types. On this clone itself: No antigen is known for it. Per-base quality was not reported, and no clone a single base away is much larger than it.

TCRbeta CDR3 regions were amplified from genomic DNA using the immunoSEQ Assay, a bias-controlled multiplex PCR. Regarding the original processing steps: The number of nucleated cells in each sample was estimated from the amplification of reference gene primers within the assay. To quantify the absolute abundance of each unique TCRbeta CDR3 rearrangement, sequence reads were collapsed and filtered. Productive Simpson clonality was computed per sample as the square root of Simpson's diversity index over productive rearrangements. Imported from immuneACCESS, the table was reduced by TCRdb to in-frame sequences with V and J called. These copies leave out some clones; in studies compared against another copy, an unresolved V gene accounts for under half, and the cause of the remainder is not known. V and J calls and clone size come straight from that table; D and trimming were deduced from the DNA. This sample lists roughly 60,000 clones; around 90% were detected once. The ten largest clones represent 10% of the sample.

Sequencing used peripheral blood. This receptor was taken from a human donor with acute or convalescent COVID-19. The donor label of this sample is uncertain.

The DNA reads TGTGCCAGCAGCTTGGACAGCTATACCTACGAGCAGTACGTC. Protein translation: CASSLDSYTYEQYV. The V and J segments used are TRBV5-6 and TRBJ2-7, with the D gene not clear enough to name. The junction carries 9 bases between V and J, which are trimmed by 0 bases and 2 bases respectively. CDR1 SGHDT and CDR2 YYEEEE were looked up in the germline V gene. The CDR3 starts with the cysteine, ends with the valine, and has 14 residues. Only the CDR3 part of the read is kept: 42 bases, read in frame from the first base.